The present T cell receptor beta chain was sequenced within a study of T-cell memory formation after mild COVID-19. TCRdb redid the calling of the 5' RACE reads with MiXCR, one entry per CDR3 protein. Here the sample spans 350,000 to 500,000 distinct CDR3 sequences, over 15% being singletons. This CDR3 has 14 amino acids. Trimming stripped 10 bases from V and 2 bases from J, with 14 bases between. Germline lookup yields CDR1 ENHRY and CDR2 SYGVKD. The source of this sequence is a man between 18 and 35 years old who had mild COVID-19 (a few samples of this study predate the infection). Cell type and time point are not known. Material for sequencing was PBMCs or a T cell subset sorted from them (not recorded which). V is TRBV10-3 and J is TRBJ2-2; D possibly corresponds to TRBD1 (6 bases). CDR3 DNA: TGTGCCAGTCGGACAGACTTAAACACCGGGGAGCTGTTTTTT. Its protein is CASRTDLNTGELFF.